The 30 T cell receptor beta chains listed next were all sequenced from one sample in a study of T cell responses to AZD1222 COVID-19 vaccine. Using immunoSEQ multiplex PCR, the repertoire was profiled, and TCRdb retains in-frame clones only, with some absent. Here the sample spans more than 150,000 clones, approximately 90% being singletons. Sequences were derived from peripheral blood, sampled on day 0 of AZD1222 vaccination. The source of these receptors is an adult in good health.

The CDR3: CASSNPQGNSPLHF. The DNA of the CDR3 is TGTGCCAGTAGTAACCCGCAGGGTAATTCACCCCTCCACTTT. The J gene is TRBJ1-6, the V gene TRBV19; perhaps TRBD1 as D (5 bases). In germline, CDR1 is LNHDA, CDR2 SQIVND (reference sequence). V shed 4 bases and J shed 6 bases, with 10 bases lying between them. This CDR3 is 14 amino acids long.

CDR3: CASSRSSAGYGYTF. DNA for the CDR3: TGTGCCAGCAGCCGGTCGAGCGCAGGCTATGGCTACACCTTC. The rearrangement uses TRBV6-2 or TRBV6-3 and TRBJ1-2; D gene ambiguous. The CDR3 sequence is 14 residues long. Germline loops: CDR1 MNHEY, CDR2 SVGEGT. V was cut by 6 bases and J by 4 bases, with 15 bases left in between.

CDR3 sequence (DNA): TGTGCCAGCAGATCTAGCGGGAGTACCTACAATGAGCAGTTCTTC. This codes for CASRSSGSTYNEQFF. This chain links TRBV28 with TRBJ2-1; 10 positions match TRBD2. This CDR3 region has 15 residues. J gave up 2 bases and V 6 bases, and 4 bases lay outside the gene matches. Germline CDR1 is MDHEN and CDR2 is SYDVKM.

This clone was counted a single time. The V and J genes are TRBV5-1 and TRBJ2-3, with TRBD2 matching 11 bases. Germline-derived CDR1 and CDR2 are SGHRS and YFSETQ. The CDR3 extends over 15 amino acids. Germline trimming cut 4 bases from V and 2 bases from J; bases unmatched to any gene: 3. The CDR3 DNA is TGCGCCAGCAGCATTAGCGGGAGGGTCACAGATACGCAGTATTTT. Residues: CASSISGRVTDTQYF.

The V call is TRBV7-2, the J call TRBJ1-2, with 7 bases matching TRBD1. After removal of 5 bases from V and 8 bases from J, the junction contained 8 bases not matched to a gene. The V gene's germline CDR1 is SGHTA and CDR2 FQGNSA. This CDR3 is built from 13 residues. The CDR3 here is CASSQFTGAGYTF. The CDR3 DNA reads TGTGCCAGCAGCCAGTTTACAGGGGCAGGCTACACCTTC.

The CDR3 sequence: CASRGQLNTGELFF. The CDR3 DNA is TGTGCCAGCAGGGGGCAGCTGAACACCGGGGAGCTGTTTTTT. The gene calls are TRBV9 and TRBJ2-2; D may be TRBD1 (5 bases). CDR1 is SGDLS and CDR2 is YYNGEE in the germline V gene. CDR3 size: 14 residues. The V end was cut by 5 bases, the J end by 1 base, with 9 bases between.

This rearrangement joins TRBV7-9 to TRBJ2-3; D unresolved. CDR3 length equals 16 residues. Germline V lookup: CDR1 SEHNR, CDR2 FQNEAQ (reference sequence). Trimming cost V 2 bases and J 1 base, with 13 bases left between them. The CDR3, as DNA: TGTGCCAGCAGCTTATCCCCCTCGGTGGGCACAGATACGCAGTATTTT. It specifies CASSLSPSVGTDTQYF. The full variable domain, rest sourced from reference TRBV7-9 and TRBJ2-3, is DTGVSQNPRHKITKRGQNVTFRCDPISEHNRLYWYRQTLGQGPEFLTYFQNEAQLEKSRLLSDRFSAERPKGSFSTLEIQRTEQGDSAMYLCASSLSPSVGTDTQYFGPGTRLTVL.

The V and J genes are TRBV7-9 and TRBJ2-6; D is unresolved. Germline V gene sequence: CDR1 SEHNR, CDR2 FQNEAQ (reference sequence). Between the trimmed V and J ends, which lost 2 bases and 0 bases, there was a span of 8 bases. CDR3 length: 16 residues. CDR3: CASSLFVSSGANVLTF. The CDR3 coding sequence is TGTGCCAGCAGCTTATTTGTCAGCTCTGGGGCCAACGTCCTGACTTTC.

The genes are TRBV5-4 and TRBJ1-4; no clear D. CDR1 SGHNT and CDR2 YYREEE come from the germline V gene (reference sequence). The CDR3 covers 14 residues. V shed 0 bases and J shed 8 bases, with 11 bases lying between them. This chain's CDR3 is CASSLVGHGEKLFF. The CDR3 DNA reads TGTGCCAGCAGCTTGGTAGGGCACGGGGAAAAACTGTTTTTT. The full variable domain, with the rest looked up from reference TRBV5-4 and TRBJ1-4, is ETGVTQSPTHLIKTRGQQVTLRCSSQSGHNTVSWYQQALGQGPQFIFQYYREEENGRGNFPPRFSGLQFPNYSSELNVNALELDDSALYLCASSLVGHGEKLFFGSGTQLSVL.

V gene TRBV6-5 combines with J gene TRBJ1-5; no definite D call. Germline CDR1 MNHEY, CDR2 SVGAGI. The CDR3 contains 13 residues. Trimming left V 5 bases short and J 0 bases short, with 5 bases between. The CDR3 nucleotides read TGTGCCAGCAGTCCCAGTAGCAATCAGCCCCAGCATTTT. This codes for CASSPSSNQPQHF.

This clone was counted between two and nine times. The CDR3 bases are TGCGCCAGCAGTGAGTTAAGAGGGCAGACAGGGACGACGCAGTACTTC. It yields the protein CASSELRGQTGTTQYF. The V gene is TRBV10-1, the J gene TRBJ2-7; 7 nucleotides line up with TRBD1. The CDR3 sequence is 16 residues long. V was pared by 1 base and J by 9 bases, with 15 bases of the junction left unmatched. From germline, CDR1 is WNHNN and CDR2 SYGVQD (reference sequence).

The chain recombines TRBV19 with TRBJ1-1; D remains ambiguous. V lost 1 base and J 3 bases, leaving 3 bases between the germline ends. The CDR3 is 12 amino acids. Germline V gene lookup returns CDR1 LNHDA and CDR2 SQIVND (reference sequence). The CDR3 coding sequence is TGTGCCAGTAGTATAGCGGACACTGAAGCTTTCTTT. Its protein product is CASSIADTEAFF. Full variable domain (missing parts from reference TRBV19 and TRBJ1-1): DGGITQSPKYLFRKEGQNVTLSCEQNLNHDAMYWYRQDPGQGLRLIYYSQIVNDFQKGDIAEGYSVSREKKESFPLTVTSAQKNPTAFYLCASSIADTEAFFGQGTRLTVV.

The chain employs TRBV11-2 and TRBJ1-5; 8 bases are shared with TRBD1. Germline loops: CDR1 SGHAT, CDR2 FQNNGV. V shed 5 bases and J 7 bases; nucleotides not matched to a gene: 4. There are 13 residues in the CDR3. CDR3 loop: CASSVDRAQPQHF. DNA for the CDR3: TGTGCCAGCAGCGTGGACAGGGCCCAGCCCCAGCATTTT.

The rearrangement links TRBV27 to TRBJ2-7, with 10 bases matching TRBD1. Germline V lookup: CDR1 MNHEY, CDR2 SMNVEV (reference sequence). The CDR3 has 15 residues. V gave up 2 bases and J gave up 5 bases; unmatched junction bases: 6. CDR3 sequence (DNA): TGTGCCAGCAGTTTAGTCCGGGACAGGGGCCACGAGCAGTACTTC. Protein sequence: CASSLVRDRGHEQYF.

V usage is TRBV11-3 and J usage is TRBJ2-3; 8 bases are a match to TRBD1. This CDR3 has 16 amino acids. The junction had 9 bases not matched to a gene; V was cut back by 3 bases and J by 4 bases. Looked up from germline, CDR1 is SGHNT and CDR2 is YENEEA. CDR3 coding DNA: TGTGCCAGCAGCTTTTCGGGGACAGGTAGACCAGATACGCAGTATTTT. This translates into CASSFSGTGRPDTQYF.

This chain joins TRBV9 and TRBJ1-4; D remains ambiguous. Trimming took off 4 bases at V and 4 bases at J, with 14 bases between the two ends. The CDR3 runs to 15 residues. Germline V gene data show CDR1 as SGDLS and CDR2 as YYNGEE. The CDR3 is CASSPWFGFNEKLFF. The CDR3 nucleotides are TGTGCCAGCAGCCCCTGGTTCGGTTTTAATGAAAAACTGTTTTTT.

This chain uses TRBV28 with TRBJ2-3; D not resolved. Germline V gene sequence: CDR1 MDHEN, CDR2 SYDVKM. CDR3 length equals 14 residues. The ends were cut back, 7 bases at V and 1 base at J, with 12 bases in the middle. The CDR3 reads CASIAAPRTDTQYF. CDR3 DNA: TGTGCCAGCATCGCCGCCCCCCGCACAGATACGCAGTATTTT.

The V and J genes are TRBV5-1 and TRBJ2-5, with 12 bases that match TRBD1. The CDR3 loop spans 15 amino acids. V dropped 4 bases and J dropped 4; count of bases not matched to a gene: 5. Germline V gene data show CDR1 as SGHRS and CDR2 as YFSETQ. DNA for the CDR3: TGCGCCAGCAGCATAGGGACAGGGGGCATAGAGACCCAGTACTTC. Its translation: CASSIGTGGIETQYF.

The CDR3 DNA follows: TGTGCCAGCAGTTTAGCGGGGTCAGAGACCCAGTACTTC. The encoded protein is CASSLAGSETQYF. V and J are TRBV12-3 or TRBV12-4 and TRBJ2-5; D is unclear. Trimming removed 0 bases from V and 4 bases from J, with 6 bases in between. This CDR3 has 13 residues.

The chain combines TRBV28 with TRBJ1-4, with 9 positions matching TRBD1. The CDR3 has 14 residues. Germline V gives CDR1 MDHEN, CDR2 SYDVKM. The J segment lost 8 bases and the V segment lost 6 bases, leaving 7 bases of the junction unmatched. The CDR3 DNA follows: TGTGCCAGCAGGTCGGACAGGGGCGGCGAAAAACTGTTTTTT. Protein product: CASRSDRGGEKLFF. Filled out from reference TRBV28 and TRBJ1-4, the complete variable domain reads DVKVTQSSRYLVKRTGEKVFLECVQDMDHENMFWYRQDPGLGLRLIYFSYDVKMKEKGDIPEGYSVSREKKERFSLILESASTNQTSMYLCASRSDRGGEKLFFGSGTQLSVL.

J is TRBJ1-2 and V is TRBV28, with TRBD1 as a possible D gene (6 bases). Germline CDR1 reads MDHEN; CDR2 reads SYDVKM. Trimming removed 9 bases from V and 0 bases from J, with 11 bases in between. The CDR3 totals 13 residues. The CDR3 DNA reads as TGTGCCAGTGAGACAGGAGCTAACTATGGCTACACCTTC. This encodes CASETGANYGYTF.

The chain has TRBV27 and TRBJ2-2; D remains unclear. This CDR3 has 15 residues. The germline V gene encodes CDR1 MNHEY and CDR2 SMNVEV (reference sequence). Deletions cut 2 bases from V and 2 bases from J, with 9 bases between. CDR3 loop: CASSLISVNTGELFF. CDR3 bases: TGTGCCAGCAGTTTAATATCGGTTAACACCGGGGAGCTGTTTTTT.

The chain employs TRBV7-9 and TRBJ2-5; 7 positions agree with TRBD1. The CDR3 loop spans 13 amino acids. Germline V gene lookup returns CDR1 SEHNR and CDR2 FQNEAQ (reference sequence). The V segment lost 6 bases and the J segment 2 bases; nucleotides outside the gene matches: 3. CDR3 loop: CASRDRVQETQYF. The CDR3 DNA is TGTGCCAGCAGAGACAGGGTTCAAGAGACCCAGTACTTC. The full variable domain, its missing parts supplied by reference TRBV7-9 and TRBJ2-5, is DTGVSQNPRHKITKRGQNVTFRCDPISEHNRLYWYRQTLGQGPEFLTYFQNEAQLEKSRLLSDRFSAERPKGSFSTLEIQRTEQGDSAMYLCASRDRVQETQYFGPGTRLLVL.

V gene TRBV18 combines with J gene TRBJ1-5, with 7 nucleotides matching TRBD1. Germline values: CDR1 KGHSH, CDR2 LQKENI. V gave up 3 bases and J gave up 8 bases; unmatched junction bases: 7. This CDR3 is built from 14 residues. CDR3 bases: TGTGCCAGCTCACCGCAGGAGGGGGCTGAGCCCCAGCATTTT. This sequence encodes CASSPQEGAEPQHF.

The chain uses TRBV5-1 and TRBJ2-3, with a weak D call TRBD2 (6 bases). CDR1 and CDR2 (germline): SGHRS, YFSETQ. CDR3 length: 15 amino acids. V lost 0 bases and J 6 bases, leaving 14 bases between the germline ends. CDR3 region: CASSLAAGIMDTQYF. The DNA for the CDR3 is TGCGCCAGCAGCTTGGCTGCGGGGATAATGGATACGCAGTATTTT.

CDR3 residues: CASSLGQEDYEQYF. The DNA for the CDR3 is TGTGCCAGCAGTCTAGGACAGGAGGACTACGAGCAGTACTTC. The rearrangement links TRBV6-5 to TRBJ2-7, with TRBD1 matching over 7 bases. CDR1 and CDR2 from the germline V gene are MNHEY and SVGAGI. V lost 5 bases and J lost 3; bases outside the gene matches: 7. This CDR3 comprises 14 residues.

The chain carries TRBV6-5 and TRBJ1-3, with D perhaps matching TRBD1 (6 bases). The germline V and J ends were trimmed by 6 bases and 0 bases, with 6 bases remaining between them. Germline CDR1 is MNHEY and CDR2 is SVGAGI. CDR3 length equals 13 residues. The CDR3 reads CASRDSSGNTIYF. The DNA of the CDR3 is TGTGCCAGCAGGGACAGCTCTGGAAACACCATATATTTT.

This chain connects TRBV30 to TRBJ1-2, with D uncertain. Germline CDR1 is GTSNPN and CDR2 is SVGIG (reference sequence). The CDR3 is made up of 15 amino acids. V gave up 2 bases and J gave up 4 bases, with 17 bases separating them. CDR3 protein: CAWSRGLWDPYGYTF. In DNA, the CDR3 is TGTGCCTGGAGTAGAGGACTTTGGGATCCCTATGGCTACACCTTC.

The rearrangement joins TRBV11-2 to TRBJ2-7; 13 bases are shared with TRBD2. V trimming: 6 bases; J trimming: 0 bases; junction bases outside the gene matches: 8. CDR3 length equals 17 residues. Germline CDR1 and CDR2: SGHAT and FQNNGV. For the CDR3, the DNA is TGTGCCAGCAGTAGACTAGCGGGGGGCCTCGTCTCCTACGAGCAGTACTTC. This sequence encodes CASSRLAGGLVSYEQYF. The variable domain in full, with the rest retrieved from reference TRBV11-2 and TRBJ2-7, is EAGVAQSPRYKIIEKRQSVAFWCNPISGHATLYWYQQILGQGPKLLIQFQNNGVVDDSQLPKDRFSAERLKGVDSTLKIQPAKLEDSAVYLCASSRLAGGLVSYEQYFGPGTRLTVT.

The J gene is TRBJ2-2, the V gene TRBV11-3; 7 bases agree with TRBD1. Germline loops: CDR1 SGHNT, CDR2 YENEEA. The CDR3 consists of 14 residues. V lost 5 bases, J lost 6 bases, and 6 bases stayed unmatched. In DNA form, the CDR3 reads TGTGCCAGCAGCCCAAACAGGGGAGCCGGGGAGCTGTTTTTT. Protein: CASSPNRGAGELFF.